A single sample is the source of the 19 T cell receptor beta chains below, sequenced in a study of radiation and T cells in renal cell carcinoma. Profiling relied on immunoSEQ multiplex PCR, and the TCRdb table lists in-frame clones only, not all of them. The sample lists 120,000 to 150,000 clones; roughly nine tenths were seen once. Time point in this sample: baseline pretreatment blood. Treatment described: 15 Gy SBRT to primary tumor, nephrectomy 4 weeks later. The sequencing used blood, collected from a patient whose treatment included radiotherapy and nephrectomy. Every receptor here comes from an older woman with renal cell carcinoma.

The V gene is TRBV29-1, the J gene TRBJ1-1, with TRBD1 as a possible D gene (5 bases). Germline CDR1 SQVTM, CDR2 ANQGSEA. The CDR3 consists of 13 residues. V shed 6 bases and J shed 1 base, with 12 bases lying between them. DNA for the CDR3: TGCAGCGTGGGGAGGGGAGCGAACACTGAAGCTTTCTTT. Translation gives CSVGRGANTEAFF.

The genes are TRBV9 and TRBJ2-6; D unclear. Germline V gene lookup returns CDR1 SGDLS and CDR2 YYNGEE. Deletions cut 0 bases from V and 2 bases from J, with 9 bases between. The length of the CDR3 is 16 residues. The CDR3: CASSVAPRTGANVLTF. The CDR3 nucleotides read TGTGCCAGCAGCGTAGCCCCTCGGACTGGGGCCAACGTCCTGACTTTC.

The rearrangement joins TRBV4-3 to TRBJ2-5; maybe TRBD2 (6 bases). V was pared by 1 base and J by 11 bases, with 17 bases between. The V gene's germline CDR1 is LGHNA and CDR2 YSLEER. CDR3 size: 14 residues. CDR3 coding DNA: TGCGCCAGCAGCCAAGCCCGGGGGTTGGGTGAGCAGTACTTC. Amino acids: CASSQARGLGEQYF.

The CDR3 here is CASSFSPYGYTF. In DNA, the CDR3 is TGTGCCAGCAGCTTTTCACCCTATGGCTACACCTTC. The chain combines TRBV7-2 with TRBJ1-2, with D hard to call. The CDR3 loop spans 12 amino acids. Between the trimmed V and J ends, which lost 3 bases and 4 bases, there was a span of 6 bases. Germline V lookup: CDR1 SGHTA, CDR2 FQGNSA.

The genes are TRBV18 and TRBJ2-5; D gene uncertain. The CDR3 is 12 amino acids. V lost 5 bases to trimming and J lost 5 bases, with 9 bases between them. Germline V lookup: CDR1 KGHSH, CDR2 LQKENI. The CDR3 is CASSSLGETQYF. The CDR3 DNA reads TGTGCCAGCTCATCCCTTGGTGAGACCCAGTACTTC.

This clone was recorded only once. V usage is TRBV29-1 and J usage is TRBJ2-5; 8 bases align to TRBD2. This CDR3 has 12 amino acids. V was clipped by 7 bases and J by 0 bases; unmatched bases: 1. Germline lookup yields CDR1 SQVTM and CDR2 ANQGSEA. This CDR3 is CSGGGYQETQYF. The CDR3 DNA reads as TGCAGCGGCGGGGGGTACCAAGAGACCCAGTACTTC.

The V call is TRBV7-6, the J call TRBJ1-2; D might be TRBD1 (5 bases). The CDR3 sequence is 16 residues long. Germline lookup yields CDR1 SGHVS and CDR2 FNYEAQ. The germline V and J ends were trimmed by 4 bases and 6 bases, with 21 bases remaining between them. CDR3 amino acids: CASSSLVGRGTDGYTF. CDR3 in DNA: TGTGCCAGCAGCTCCCTTGTGGGACGGGGAACTGATGGCTACACCTTC.

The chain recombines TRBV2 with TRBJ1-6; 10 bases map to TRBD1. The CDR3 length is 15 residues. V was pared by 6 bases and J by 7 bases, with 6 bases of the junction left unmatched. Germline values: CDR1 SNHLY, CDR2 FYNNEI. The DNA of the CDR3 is TGTGCCAGCAGCCGGGGGGGACAGGGGAATTCACCCCTCCACTTT. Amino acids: CASSRGGQGNSPLHF.

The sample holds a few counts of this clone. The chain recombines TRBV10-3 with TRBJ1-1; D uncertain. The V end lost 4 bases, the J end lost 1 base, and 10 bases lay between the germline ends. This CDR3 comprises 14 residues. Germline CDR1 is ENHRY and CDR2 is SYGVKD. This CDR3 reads CAISGVRENTEAFF. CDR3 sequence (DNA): TGTGCCATCAGTGGAGTACGGGAGAACACTGAAGCTTTCTTT.

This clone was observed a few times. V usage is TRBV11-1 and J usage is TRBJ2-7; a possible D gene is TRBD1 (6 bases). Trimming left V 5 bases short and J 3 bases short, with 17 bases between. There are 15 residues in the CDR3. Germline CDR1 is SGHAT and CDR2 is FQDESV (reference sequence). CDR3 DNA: TGTGCCAGCAGCCTCCTGAGGGGGTCGGGCTACGAGCAGTACTTC. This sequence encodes CASSLLRGSGYEQYF.

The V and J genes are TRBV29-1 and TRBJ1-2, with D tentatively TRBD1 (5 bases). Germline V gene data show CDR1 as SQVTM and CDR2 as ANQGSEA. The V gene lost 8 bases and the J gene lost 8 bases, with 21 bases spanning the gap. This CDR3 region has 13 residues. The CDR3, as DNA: TGCAGCACAGAAAAATCCAGGGTCCGGGGCTACACCTTC. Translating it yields CSTEKSRVRGYTF.

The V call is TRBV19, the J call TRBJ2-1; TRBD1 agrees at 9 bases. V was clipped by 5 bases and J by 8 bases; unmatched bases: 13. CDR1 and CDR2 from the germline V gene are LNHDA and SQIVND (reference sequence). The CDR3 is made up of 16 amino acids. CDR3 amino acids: CASSPSSGTGLDEQFF. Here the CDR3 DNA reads TGTGCCAGTAGTCCTAGTTCCGGGACAGGGCTCGATGAGCAGTTCTTC.

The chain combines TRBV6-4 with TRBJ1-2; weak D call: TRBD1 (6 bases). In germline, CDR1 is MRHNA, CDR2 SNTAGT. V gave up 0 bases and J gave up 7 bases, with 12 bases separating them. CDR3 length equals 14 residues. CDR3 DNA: TGTGCCAGCAGTGACTCTGCAGGGGTATTTGGCTACACCTTC. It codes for CASSDSAGVFGYTF.

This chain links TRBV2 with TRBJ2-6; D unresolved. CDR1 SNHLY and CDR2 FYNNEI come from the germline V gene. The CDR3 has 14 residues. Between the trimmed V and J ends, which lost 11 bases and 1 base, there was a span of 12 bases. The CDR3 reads CARRGVSGANVLTF. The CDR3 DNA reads TGTGCCCGAAGAGGTGTATCTGGGGCCAACGTCCTGACTTTC.

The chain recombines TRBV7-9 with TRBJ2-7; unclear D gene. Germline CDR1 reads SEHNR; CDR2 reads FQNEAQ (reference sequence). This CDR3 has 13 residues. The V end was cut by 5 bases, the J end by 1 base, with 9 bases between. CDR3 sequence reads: CASSPDGSYEQYF. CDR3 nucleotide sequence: TGTGCCAGCAGCCCCGACGGGTCCTACGAGCAGTACTTC. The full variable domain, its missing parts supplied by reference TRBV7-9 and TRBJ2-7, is DTGVSQNPRHKITKRGQNVTFRCDPISEHNRLYWYRQTLGQGPEFLTYFQNEAQLEKSRLLSDRFSAERPKGSFSTLEIQRTEQGDSAMYLCASSPDGSYEQYFGPGTRLTVT.

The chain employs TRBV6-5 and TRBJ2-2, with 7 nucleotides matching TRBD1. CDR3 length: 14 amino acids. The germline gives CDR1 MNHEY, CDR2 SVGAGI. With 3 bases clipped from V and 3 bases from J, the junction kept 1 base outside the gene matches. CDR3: CASSYTGDTGELFF. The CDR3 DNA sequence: TGTGCCAGCAGTTATACAGGGGACACCGGGGAGCTGTTTTTT.

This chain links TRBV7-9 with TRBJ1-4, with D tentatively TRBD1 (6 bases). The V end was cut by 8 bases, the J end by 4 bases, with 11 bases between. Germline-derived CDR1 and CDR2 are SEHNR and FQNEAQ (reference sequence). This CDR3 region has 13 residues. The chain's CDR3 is CASERGFNEKLFF. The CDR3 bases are TGTGCCAGCGAGAGGGGGTTTAATGAAAAACTGTTTTTT.

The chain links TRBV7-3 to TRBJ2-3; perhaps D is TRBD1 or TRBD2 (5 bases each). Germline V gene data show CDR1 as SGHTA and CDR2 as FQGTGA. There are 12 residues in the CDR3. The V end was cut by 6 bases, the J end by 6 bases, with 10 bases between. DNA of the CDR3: TGTGCCAGCAGGGGGACCACGGATACGCAGTATTTT. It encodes CASRGTTDTQYF.

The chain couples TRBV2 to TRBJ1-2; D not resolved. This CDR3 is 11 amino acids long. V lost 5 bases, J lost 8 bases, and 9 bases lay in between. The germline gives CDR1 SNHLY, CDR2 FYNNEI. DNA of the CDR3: TGTGCCAGCAGTTCCGGGAACGGCTACACCTTC. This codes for CASSSGNGYTF.